The 22 T cell receptor beta chains reported below all come from one sample, sequenced in a study of cytomegalovirus exposure and HLA in healthy donors. PCR amplification relied on 60 Vbeta primers (plus 13 Jbeta primers). The data were produced by immunoSEQ multiplex PCR, yet TCRdb's version contains in-frame clones alone and is incomplete. The sample shows about 200,000 clones, roughly 13% of them seen only once. Sequencing was performed on PBMCs. The source is a middle-aged man in good health and CMV-seropositive.

This clone was recorded a few times. This chain links TRBV19 with TRBJ2-1; TRBD2 matches at 11 bases. The CDR3 spans 16 residues. Germline lookup yields CDR1 LNHDA and CDR2 SQIVND (reference sequence). Losses at the gene ends were 5 bases for V and 2 bases for J; bases not matched to a gene: 5. This CDR3 reads CASSGLAGGTYNEQFF. DNA for the CDR3: TGTGCCAGTAGTGGTCTAGCGGGGGGAACCTACAATGAGCAGTTCTTC.

The chain couples TRBV19 to TRBJ2-2, with a possible D match to TRBD2 (5 bases). CDR3 length: 16 amino acids. CDR1 and CDR2 from the germline V gene are LNHDA and SQIVND (reference sequence). Trimming removed 9 bases from V and 0 bases from J, with 17 bases in between. The CDR3 reads CASSPGVSPNTGELFF. Written as DNA, the CDR3 is TGTGCCAGCTCTCCCGGGGTTTCCCCGAACACCGGGGAGCTGTTTTTT.

This chain joins TRBV6-5 and TRBJ2-1, with TRBD2 matching 12 bases. The CDR3 consists of 15 residues. CDR1 and CDR2 from the germline V gene are MNHEY and SVGAGI. The J segment lost 8 bases and the V segment lost 8 bases, leaving 10 bases of the junction unmatched. CDR3 amino acids: CASLGRPSGGDEQFF. In nucleotides, the CDR3 is TGTGCCAGCTTAGGGAGGCCTAGCGGGGGGGATGAGCAGTTCTTC.

This chain's CDR3 is CASNIFMAGQNYGYTF. In nucleotides, the CDR3 is TGTGCCAGCAACATTTTTATGGCAGGACAAAACTATGGCTACACCTTC. J is TRBJ1-2 and V is TRBV28; D perhaps matches TRBD1 (5 bases). V was shortened by 7 bases and J by 2 bases, with 20 bases between the two germline ends. CDR1 and CDR2 from the germline V gene are MDHEN and SYDVKM. CDR3 length equals 16 residues.

This clone has just a few counts. V is TRBV7-9 and J is TRBJ2-1; possible D gene TRBD2, 5 bases. CDR1 SEHNR and CDR2 FQNEAQ come from the germline V gene (reference sequence). V was trimmed by 8 bases and J by 10 bases, leaving 12 bases between them. The CDR3 spans 11 residues. The CDR3 DNA reads TGTGCCAGCGTAATAGCGTCGGAGCAGTTCTTC. Protein: CASVIASEQFF. The whole variable domain, filled in from reference TRBV7-9 and TRBJ2-1, reads DTGVSQNPRHKITKRGQNVTFRCDPISEHNRLYWYRQTLGQGPEFLTYFQNEAQLEKSRLLSDRFSAERPKGSFSTLEIQRTEQGDSAMYLCASVIASEQFFGPGTRLTVL.

This clone was observed a handful of times. The V and J genes are TRBV15 and TRBJ1-1, with D perhaps matching TRBD1 (6 bases). The CDR3 is 14 residues long. Between the trimmed V and J ends, which lost 0 bases and 5 bases, there was a span of 10 bases. The V gene's germline CDR1 is LNHNV and CDR2 YYDKDF (reference sequence). Written as DNA, the CDR3 is TGTGCCACCAGCAGAGATAGGGGGGGTACTGAAGCTTTCTTT. This translates into CATSRDRGGTEAFF.

This clone was counted only a few times. The rearrangement links TRBV6-5 to TRBJ1-2, with 7 positions matching TRBD1. V was pared by 0 bases and J by 9 bases, with 10 bases of the junction left unmatched. Germline assignment: CDR1 MNHEY and CDR2 SVGAGI. The CDR3 sequence is 15 residues long. CDR3 bases: TGTGCCAGCAGTTACTCGGGGAAGGGGACAGAGAGCTACACCTTC. Amino acid sequence: CASSYSGKGTESYTF.

This clone was seen a handful of times. The chain joins TRBV5-4 to TRBJ2-2, with D tentatively TRBD1 (6 bases). Trimming removed 4 bases at V and 4 bases at J, with 14 bases between. The germline V gene has CDR1 SGHNT and CDR2 YYREEE (reference sequence). The CDR3 spans 15 residues. CDR3 coding DNA: TGTGCCAGCAGCGGGGGCCCCAAGGGCACCGGGGAGCTGTTTTTT. Translating gives CASSGGPKGTGELFF. The whole variable domain, remainder taken from reference TRBV5-4 and TRBJ2-2, is ETGVTQSPTHLIKTRGQQVTLRCSSQSGHNTVSWYQQALGQGPQFIFQYYREEENGRGNFPPRFSGLQFPNYSSELNVNALELDDSALYLCASSGGPKGTGELFFGEGSRLTVL.

The V gene is TRBV5-6, the J gene TRBJ2-3; 9 nucleotides line up with TRBD1. Germline V CDR1 and CDR2: SGHDT, YYEEEE. The J segment lost 4 bases and the V segment lost 2 bases, leaving 11 bases of the junction unmatched. The CDR3 covers 17 residues. The CDR3 is CASSFDGTGIRADTQYF. The CDR3 DNA reads as TGTGCCAGCAGCTTTGACGGGACAGGGATTCGCGCAGATACGCAGTATTTT.

This clone has only a few counts. The chain recombines TRBV27 with TRBJ2-2; D is perhaps TRBD2 (6 bases). The V gene lost 10 bases and the J gene lost 5 bases, with 17 bases spanning the gap. Germline V gene data show CDR1 as MNHEY and CDR2 as SMNVEV (reference sequence). This CDR3 has 14 residues. CDR3: CATRHRGGTGELFF. CDR3 DNA sequence: TGTGCCACCCGACACCGAGGAGGGACCGGGGAGCTGTTTTTT.

This clone was observed a handful of times. The gene calls are TRBV14 and TRBJ2-7, with 9 bases aligning to TRBD1. The CDR3 extends over 15 amino acids. With V trimmed by 3 bases and J by 2 bases, 5 bases remained unmatched. Per the germline V gene, CDR1 is SGHDN and CDR2 is FVKESK. CDR3 sequence: CASSQVGQGPYEQYV. The CDR3 coding sequence is TGTGCCAGCAGCCAGGTGGGACAGGGACCCTACGAGCAGTACGTC.

The rearrangement links TRBV19 to TRBJ2-5; TRBD1 agrees at 9 bases. V gave up 6 bases and J gave up 4 bases; unmatched junction bases: 9. CDR3 length: 15 residues. Germline values: CDR1 LNHDA, CDR2 SQIVND (reference sequence). The CDR3 protein is CASSSGQGFRETQYF. DNA for the CDR3: TGTGCCAGTAGCTCGGGACAGGGATTCAGAGAGACCCAGTACTTC.

Only a few counts were recorded for this clone. This chain links TRBV9 with TRBJ2-2, with 7 bases that match TRBD1. After removal of 4 bases from V and 4 bases from J, the junction contained 4 bases not matched to a gene. CDR1 SGDLS and CDR2 YYNGEE come from the germline V gene. This CDR3 contains 14 residues. This CDR3 reads CASSPDRVTGELFF. For the CDR3, the DNA is TGTGCCAGCAGCCCTGACAGGGTCACCGGGGAGCTGTTTTTT.

This clone was counted between two and nine times. The chain carries TRBV6-6 and TRBJ2-5; 11 nucleotides agree with TRBD2. Germline V gene sequence: CDR1 MNHNY, CDR2 SVGAGI (reference sequence). CDR3 length: 15 residues. V was clipped by 6 bases and J by 3 bases; unmatched bases: 6. CDR3 coding DNA: TGTGCCAGCAGGTTAAGTAGCGGGGGGGAAGAGACCCAGTACTTC. Protein sequence: CASRLSSGGEETQYF.

CDR3 sequence: CASSFIGTGGYEQYF. The CDR3, as DNA: TGTGCCAGCAGCTTTATCGGGACAGGGGGCTACGAGCAGTACTTC. V gene TRBV7-2 combines with J gene TRBJ2-5, with 11 bases that match TRBD1. The J call is uncertain, as TRBJ2-7 better fits the DNA end. This CDR3 region has 15 residues. Germline assignment: CDR1 SGHTA and CDR2 FQGNSA.

V is TRBV5-4 and J is TRBJ2-2, with 9 bases matching TRBD2. The CDR3 has 16 amino acids. V shed 0 bases, J shed 7 bases, and the junction held 7 bases outside the gene matches. CDR1 and CDR2 from the germline V gene are SGHNT and YYREEE (reference sequence). The CDR3 loop is CASSLVLAGEIGELFF. CDR3 sequence (DNA): TGTGCCAGCAGCTTGGTATTAGCGGGGGAGATCGGGGAGCTGTTTTTT.

The chain couples TRBV5-1 to TRBJ2-5; 7 positions match TRBD1. CDR3 size: 15 residues. The V gene's germline CDR1 is SGHRS and CDR2 YFSETQ. Trimming removed 4 bases from V and 0 bases from J; junction bases left unmatched: 6. The CDR3 DNA is TGCGCCAGCAGCAGGAACAGGGGCTACCAAGAGACCCAGTACTTC. Its protein is CASSRNRGYQETQYF. Complete variable domain (other parts from reference TRBV5-1 and TRBJ2-5): KAGVTQTPRYLIKTRGQQVTLSCSPISGHRSVSWYQQTPGQGLQFLFEYFSETQRNKGNFPGRFSGRQFSNSRSEMNVSTLELGDSALYLCASSRNRGYQETQYFGPGTRLLVL.

The genes are TRBV27 and TRBJ1-2; D is perhaps TRBD1 (5 bases). The CDR3 is made up of 11 amino acids. Germline V gene sequence: CDR1 MNHEY, CDR2 SMNVEV (reference sequence). Trimming took off 6 bases at V and 8 bases at J, with 10 bases between the two ends. CDR3 sequence: CASRGVGGYTF. CDR3 in DNA: TGTGCCAGCAGAGGGGTCGGAGGCTACACCTTC.

This clone occurred a few times. The gene calls are TRBV2 and TRBJ2-1; D is unresolved. There are 15 residues in the CDR3. Between the trimmed V and J ends, which lost 4 bases and 4 bases, there was a span of 14 bases. In germline, CDR1 is SNHLY, CDR2 FYNNEI. Here the CDR3 DNA reads TGTGCCAGCAGTGTTAGCCCCACGAAATACAATGAGCAGTTCTTC. It translates to CASSVSPTKYNEQFF.

This clone was seen more than once but under ten times. The chain joins TRBV27 to TRBJ1-1; D call uncertain. Trimming removed 2 bases at V and 3 bases at J, with 19 bases between. The CDR3 covers 17 residues. In germline, CDR1 is MNHEY, CDR2 SMNVEV (reference sequence). In nucleotides, the CDR3 is TGTGCCAGCAGTTTAATCCCCTGGGAGGGCGGGGACACTGAAGCTTTCTTT. As protein: CASSLIPWEGGDTEAFF.

The chain is built from TRBV10-3 and TRBJ1-1; D is perhaps TRBD1 (5 bases). The V gene lost 6 bases and the J gene lost 4 bases, with 18 bases spanning the gap. Germline CDR1 reads ENHRY; CDR2 reads SYGVKD. The CDR3 is 15 amino acids. The CDR3 is CAIRQGAGISTEAFF. For the CDR3, the DNA is TGTGCCATCAGGCAGGGTGCCGGAATTAGCACTGAAGCTTTCTTT.

V gene TRBV5-1 combines with J gene TRBJ2-2; D might be TRBD1 (6 bases). The germline V gene has CDR1 SGHRS and CDR2 YFSETQ. This CDR3 is built from 13 residues. The V end was cut by 6 bases, the J end by 3 bases, with 9 bases between. The chain's CDR3 is CASKGQHTGELFF. As DNA, the CDR3 is TGCGCCAGCAAAGGACAGCACACCGGGGAGCTGTTTTTT. The complete variable domain, with remaining parts taken from reference TRBV5-1 and TRBJ2-2, reads KAGVTQTPRYLIKTRGQQVTLSCSPISGHRSVSWYQQTPGQGLQFLFEYFSETQRNKGNFPGRFSGRQFSNSRSEMNVSTLELGDSALYLCASKGQHTGELFFGEGSRLTVL.